The 20 T cell receptor beta chains below all came from one sample that was sequenced in a study of cytomegalovirus exposure and HLA in healthy donors. Both 60 Vbeta primers and 13 Jbeta primers went into the PCR. Sequencing was performed with immunoSEQ multiplex PCR; in TCRdb, only in-frame clones are kept and a portion is missing. The sample comprises about 120,000 clones, 7% to 9.5% of which are singletons, and less than 6.5% rests with the top ten. The sequencing input was PBMCs. The receptors originated from a woman in her 40s in good health and CMV-seropositive.

Remarks on this clone: The sample contains more than one DNA sequence encoding this CDR3. The rearrangement uses TRBV5-6 and TRBJ1-1; D remains unclear. The germline V gene encodes CDR1 SGHDT and CDR2 YYEEEE. This CDR3 contains 15 residues. Deletions cut 0 bases from V and 3 bases from J, with 12 bases between. DNA of the CDR3: TGTGCCAGCAGCTTGGATGATGCAGGCCACACTGAAGCTTTCTTT. Protein sequence: CASSLDDAGHTEAFF.

This clone was counted only a few times. Here the CDR3 reads CASSLARGLYTEAFF. The CDR3 bases are TGTGCCAGCAGCTTAGCTAGGGGGCTTTATACTGAAGCTTTCTTT. This chain links TRBV7-2 with TRBJ1-1; 7 bases map to TRBD1. Trimming cost V 0 bases and J 5 bases; bases outside gene matches: 6. In germline, CDR1 is SGHTA, CDR2 FQGNSA. The CDR3 spans 15 residues. Full variable domain (missing parts from reference TRBV7-2 and TRBJ1-1): GAGVSQSPSNKVTEKGKDVELRCDPISGHTALYWYRQSLGQGLEFLIYFQGNSAPDKSGLPSDRFSAERTGGSVSTLTIQRTQQEDSAVYLCASSLARGLYTEAFFGQGTRLTVV.

This clone was picked up a small number of times. The chain couples TRBV5-4 to TRBJ1-1; the D gene is possibly TRBD1 (5 bases). Per the germline V gene, CDR1 is SGHNT and CDR2 is YYREEE (reference sequence). The V end lost 2 bases, the J end lost 3 bases, and 8 bases lay between the germline ends. CDR3 length: 13 residues. The CDR3 DNA reads as TGTGCCAGCAGCTTTACAGGTTACACTGAAGCTTTCTTT. Translation gives CASSFTGYTEAFF.

This clone turned up a few times. The gene calls are TRBV19 and TRBJ1-5; the match to TRBD1 covers 10 bases. The CDR3 runs 16 residues. CDR1 is LNHDA, CDR2 SQIVND, per germline (reference sequence). V shed 4 bases, J shed 1 base, and the junction held 4 bases outside the gene matches. The CDR3 DNA sequence: TGTGCCAGTAGTACCCTGGGACAGGGGAGCAATCAGCCCCAGCATTTT. Translating gives CASSTLGQGSNQPQHF.

The chain joins TRBV27 to TRBJ2-7, with a tentative D call TRBD2 (5 bases). Germline V CDR1 and CDR2: MNHEY, SMNVEV (reference sequence). Between the trimmed V and J ends, which lost 5 bases and 4 bases, there was a span of 27 bases. The CDR3 has 18 residues. CDR3 coding DNA: TGTGCCAGCAGTCCTACGATCGTCATTAGGCGGGTTCCTTACGAGCAGTACTTC. Protein sequence: CASSPTIVIRRVPYEQYF.

The chain employs TRBV7-9 and TRBJ2-7; 7 bases match TRBD1. CDR3 length: 14 amino acids. Germline assignment: CDR1 SEHNR and CDR2 FQNEAQ (reference sequence). Trimming took 5 bases from V and 7 from J; bases not matched to a gene: 11. This CDR3 reads CASSPGQSTGEQYF. The CDR3 DNA follows: TGTGCCAGCAGCCCGGGACAGTCAACCGGGGAGCAGTACTTC.

Only a few counts were recorded for this clone. The chain couples TRBV28 to TRBJ1-1; a weak D match, TRBD1 (6 bases). The germline V gene encodes CDR1 MDHEN and CDR2 SYDVKM. V was shortened by 4 bases and J by 1 base, with 10 bases between the two germline ends. The CDR3 loop spans 14 amino acids. The CDR3 is CASSSLTGNTEAFF. The CDR3 bases are TGTGCCAGCAGTTCCTTGACAGGGAACACTGAAGCTTTCTTT.

This sequence joins TRBV28 and TRBJ1-2, with D unclear. V was clipped by 6 bases and J by 5 bases, with 16 bases between them. CDR1 and CDR2 from the germline V gene are MDHEN and SYDVKM. This CDR3 spans 14 amino acids. The CDR3 loop reads CASSLMTTVYGYTF. In nucleotides, the CDR3 is TGTGCCAGCAGCCTAATGACCACAGTATATGGCTACACCTTC.

V is TRBV5-1 and J is TRBJ2-2, with TRBD1 matching over 8 bases. The ends lost 4 bases at V and 2 bases at J; junction bases unmatched: 10. The length of the CDR3 is 17 residues. Germline V CDR1 and CDR2: SGHRS, YFSETQ. For the CDR3, the DNA is TGCGCCAGCAGCGTGGCTCAGGGGGCGGTTAACACCGGGGAGCTGTTTTTT. Translated, it gives CASSVAQGAVNTGELFF.

CDR3 sequence: CASSYSRYEQYF. In nucleotides, the CDR3 is TGTGCCAGCAGTTACTCTCGCTACGAGCAGTACTTC. The chain is built from TRBV6-6 and TRBJ2-5, with unresolved D. The closer fit of TRBJ2-7 to the DNA end suggests the J call may be wrong. This CDR3 has 12 amino acids. Germline CDR1 and CDR2: MNHNY and SVGAGI (reference sequence).

The chain employs TRBV15 and TRBJ1-6; D is perhaps TRBD1 (5 bases). The CDR3 spans 14 residues. Deletions cut 1 base from V and 8 bases from J, with 9 bases between. Germline loops: CDR1 LNHNV, CDR2 YYDKDF (reference sequence). The CDR3 loop reads CATSRAGGYSPLHF. The CDR3 DNA reads as TGTGCCACCAGCAGAGCTGGGGGGTATTCACCCCTCCACTTT.

A few counts support this clone. The chain couples TRBV30 to TRBJ2-7; weak D call: TRBD2 (5 bases). V was shortened by 2 bases and J by 6 bases, with 11 bases between the two germline ends. The CDR3 has 12 amino acids. Germline values: CDR1 GTSNPN, CDR2 SVGIG (reference sequence). The CDR3 DNA is TGTGCCTGGAGTCGGACTCTTGGCGAGCAGTACTTC. It translates to CAWSRTLGEQYF.

This clone is large within its sample. The chain has TRBV11-2 and TRBJ2-7; tentatively, D is TRBD1 (5 bases). The germline V gene encodes CDR1 SGHAT and CDR2 FQNNGV. The CDR3 runs 13 residues. V was cut by 4 bases and J by 3 bases, with 10 bases left in between. CDR3 residues: CASSSTDNYEQYF. The CDR3 DNA is TGTGCCAGCAGCTCGACAGACAACTACGAGCAGTACTTC.

V and J are TRBV11-2 and TRBJ1-1; D is undetermined. Germline values: CDR1 SGHAT, CDR2 FQNNGV. There are 11 residues in the CDR3. Trimming left V 5 bases short and J 2 bases short, with 3 bases between. CDR3 sequence (DNA): TGTGCCAGCAGCCCTAACACTGAAGCTTTCTTT. Amino acids: CASSPNTEAFF.

A few counts support this clone. V usage is TRBV7-7 and J usage is TRBJ2-2, with 12 bases aligning to TRBD2. The germline gives CDR1 SSHAT, CDR2 FNYEAQ (reference sequence). The junction had 2 bases not matched to a gene; V was cut back by 5 bases and J by 1 base. The CDR3 consists of 16 residues. The CDR3 nucleotides are TGTGCCAGCAGCCCGGGACTAGCGGGGAACACCGGGGAGCTGTTTTTT. Encoded protein: CASSPGLAGNTGELFF.

V gene TRBV7-9 combines with J gene TRBJ2-3; D is perhaps TRBD2 (6 bases). The V end lost 5 bases, the J end lost 10 bases, and 16 bases lay between the germline ends. Germline values: CDR1 SEHNR, CDR2 FQNEAQ (reference sequence). The CDR3 is 13 residues long. CDR3 loop: CASSPGVAPAQYF. The CDR3 DNA reads TGTGCCAGCAGCCCGGGGGTGGCCCCCGCGCAGTATTTT.

Worth noting for this clone: Distinct nucleotide sequences in the sample also encode this CDR3. The rearrangement joins TRBV27 to TRBJ1-2, with 11 bases fitting TRBD1. This CDR3 has 16 amino acids. Trimming removed 0 bases from V and 5 bases from J; junction bases left unmatched: 5. CDR1 and CDR2 from the germline V gene are MNHEY and SMNVEV (reference sequence). CDR3 sequence: CASSLSGQGAGYGYTF. The CDR3 nucleotides read TGTGCCAGCAGTTTATCAGGACAGGGGGCTGGGTATGGCTACACCTTC.

The sample holds many counts of this clone. V gene TRBV19 combines with J gene TRBJ1-2, with 7 bases aligning to TRBD1. The CDR3 totals 15 residues. Germline assignment: CDR1 LNHDA and CDR2 SQIVND (reference sequence). Trimming at V came to 6 bases and at J to 2 bases, leaving 9 bases not matched to a gene. The CDR3 DNA reads TGTGCCAGTAGCAGAAACCAGGGGGACAACTATGGCTACACCTTC. It is translated as CASSRNQGDNYGYTF.

The V call is TRBV4-1, the J call TRBJ2-3; TRBD2 aligns across 8 bases. The ends lost 1 base at V and 6 bases at J; junction bases unmatched: 12. This CDR3 is 17 amino acids long. Germline loops: CDR1 MGHRA, CDR2 YSYEKL. CDR3 protein: CASSQVAGLARSDTQYF. The CDR3 nucleotides read TGCGCCAGCAGCCAAGTTGCAGGACTAGCTCGTTCGGATACGCAGTATTTT.

CDR3 region: CASSLSWPNSPLHF. For the CDR3, the DNA is TGTGCCAGCAGTTTAAGTTGGCCAAATTCACCCCTCCACTTT. V is TRBV27 and J is TRBJ1-6; D is unresolved. Germline CDR1 MNHEY, CDR2 SMNVEV (reference sequence). Trimming cost V 2 bases and J 7 bases, with 9 bases left between them. The CDR3 contains 14 residues.